The clone carrying this TCR beta chain was observed at least ten times. Antigen: not known. This sample was included in a study of breast tumors, draining lymph nodes, adjacent tissues. In TCRdb, the multiplex PCR reads were re-called with MiXCR into one record per CDR3 protein. The data contain 200,000 or so distinct CDR3 sequences, about 32% of them seen just once; the ten biggest clones take up approximately 4.3%. The lymph nodes were axillary draining lymph nodes from breast cancer patients. Whole-study findings and limits: Compared with lymph nodes, tumors were less diverse; compared with nontumor tissue, more. Data fit most tumor T cells coming from lymph node, expanding in tumor. The lymph node origin of tumor T cells was framed as consistent with a hypothesis, not demonstrated. Luminal-like breast cancer showed significantly higher tumor–nontumor repertoire similarity than basal-like.

This CDR3 comprises 14 residues. J was trimmed by 0 bases and V by 7 bases; bases with no gene match: 4. The germline V gene encodes CDR1 LNHDA and CDR2 SQIVND (reference sequence). V is TRBV19 and J is TRBJ1-2; 8 bases align to TRBD1. This sequence originates from a female donor with breast cancer. Some clones in this sample may be carry-over from other donors' samples. Sequenced material: axillary lymph node tissue. The CDR3 spells CASKEDRANYGYTF. Written as DNA, the CDR3 is TGTGCCAGTAAAGAGGACAGGGCTAACTATGGCTACACCTTC.